This T cell receptor beta chain came from a study of blood T cell repertoires in COVID-19 (dated by TCRdb to about 2020). Looking at the study overall: Collaborator samples came from the United States, Italy and Spain and covered acute and convalescent phases of COVID-19. The samples were drawn from two sources: the first 160 participants of the ongoing ImmuneRACE study, and 1,200 or so subjects contributed by 6 global collaborators. Sample metadata almost always included a de-identified subject ID, COVID-19 status, age in years and sex. The repertoires were released in a freely available public database intended as a resource for research on the immune response to SARS-CoV-2. The material from the prospective study consisted of cDNA or gDNA derived from T cells, B-cell-depleted T cells, or PBMCs. Where available, HLA class I and class II types were obtained from metadata supplied by the sample provider rather than from assay-based typing. The dataset comprised deeply sampled blood TCRbeta repertoires from subjects exposed to, actively infected with, or recovered from COVID-19.

TCRbeta CDR3 regions were amplified from genomic DNA by means of the immunoSEQ Assay, a bias-controlled multiplex PCR. In the paper's pipeline: The number of nucleated cells in each sample was estimated from the amplification of reference gene primers within the assay. To quantify the absolute abundance of each unique TCRbeta CDR3 rearrangement, sequence reads were collapsed and filtered. Productive Simpson clonality was computed per sample as the square root of Simpson's diversity index over productive rearrangements. TCRdb took over this immuneACCESS table, retaining in-frame rearrangements with V and J assigned. Such tables are incomplete; in checked studies, under half of the missing clones stem from an unresolved V gene, and the remainder is unexplained. That table gives V, J and clone size, and the DNA gave D and trimming. Recorded for this sample are about 140,000 clones; approximately 88% of them occurred a single time. Around 5.5% of the sample rests with the top ten.

Study-level results and caveats: The quantity of clinical and demographic metadata differed by source and by participant and was supplied without curation.

Clipping removes 10 bases from V and 4 bases from J, with 11 as the unmatched junction base count. The CDR3 goes from the cysteine to the phenylalanine over 14 residues. Of all the DNA, just the CDR3 is kept, 42 bases in frame from base 1. Per the germline V gene (reference sequence), LNHDA is the CDR1 and SQIVND is the CDR2. This clone was picked up a small number of times. Its antigen target is currently unknown. Base qualities are not provided; no much larger clone lies one nucleotide away. In the prospective study, participants were about 18 to 90 years old, resided in 20 to 30 geographic areas of the United States, and were enrolled through a virtual design. In the prospective study, cohorts were assigned on the basis of participant-reported clinical history obtained from a screening survey and a study questionnaire. In the prospective study, whole blood, serum and a nasopharyngeal or oropharyngeal swab were collected from each participant by mobile phlebotomists. Prospective study participants could optionally give additional blood draws and questionnaires over an approximately 2-month period. Blood samples from the prospective study were shipped frozen or at room temperature prior to DNA extraction.

Material: PBMCs or T cells enriched from blood (not recorded which). In this chain, TRBV19 is recombined with TRBJ1-2, and TRBD1 matches 8 of the central bases. The source of this sequence is a man aged 35 to 55 with acute COVID-19. The DNA reads as follows: TGTGCCACCTATCACAGGGGGAGTATCTATGGCTACACCTTC. It is translated as CATYHRGSIYGYTF.